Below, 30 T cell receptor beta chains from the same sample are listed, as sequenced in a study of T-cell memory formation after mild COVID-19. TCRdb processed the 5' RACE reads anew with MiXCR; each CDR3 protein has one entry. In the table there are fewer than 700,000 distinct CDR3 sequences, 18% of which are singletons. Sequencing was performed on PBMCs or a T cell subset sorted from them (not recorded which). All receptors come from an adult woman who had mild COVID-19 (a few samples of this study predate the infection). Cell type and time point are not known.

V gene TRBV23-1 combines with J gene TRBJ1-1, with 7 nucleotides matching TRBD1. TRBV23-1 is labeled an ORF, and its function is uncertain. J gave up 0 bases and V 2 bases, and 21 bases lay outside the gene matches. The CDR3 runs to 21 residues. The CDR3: CASSQRSYYDRVEPLNTEAFF. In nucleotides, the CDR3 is TGCGCCAGCAGTCAAAGGTCTTACTATGACAGGGTGGAACCGCTGAACACTGAAGCTTTCTTT.

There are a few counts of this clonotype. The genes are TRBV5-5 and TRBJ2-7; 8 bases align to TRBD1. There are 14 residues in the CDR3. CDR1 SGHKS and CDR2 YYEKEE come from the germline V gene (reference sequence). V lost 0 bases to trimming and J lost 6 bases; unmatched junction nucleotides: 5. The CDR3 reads CASSLDPQGAEQYF. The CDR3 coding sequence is TGTGCCAGCAGCTTGGACCCGCAGGGGGCCGAGCAGTACTTC.

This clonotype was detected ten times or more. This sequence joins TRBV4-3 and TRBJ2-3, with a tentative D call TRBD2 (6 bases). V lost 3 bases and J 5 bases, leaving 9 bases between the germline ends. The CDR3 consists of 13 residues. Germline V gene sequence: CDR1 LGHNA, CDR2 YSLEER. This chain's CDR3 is CASSHKAGDTQYF. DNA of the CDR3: TGCGCCAGCAGCCACAAAGCGGGAGATACGCAGTATTTT.

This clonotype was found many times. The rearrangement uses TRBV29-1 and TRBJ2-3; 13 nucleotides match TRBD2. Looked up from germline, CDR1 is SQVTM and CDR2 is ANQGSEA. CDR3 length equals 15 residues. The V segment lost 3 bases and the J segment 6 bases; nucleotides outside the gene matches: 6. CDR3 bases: TGCAGCGTTGAGAGACTAGCGGGAGGAACTGATACGCAGTATTTT. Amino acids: CSVERLAGGTDTQYF.

The DNA for the CDR3 is TGTGCCAGCAGTTACCCTGGGGCCTCCCGCTACGAGCAGTACTTC. Amino acid sequence: CASSYPGASRYEQYF. The rearrangement uses TRBV6-2 or TRBV6-3 and TRBJ2-7, with D possibly matching TRBD1 (5 bases). The V end lost 2 bases, the J end lost 3 bases, and 14 bases lay between the germline ends. CDR3 length: 15 residues. Looked up from germline, CDR1 is MNHEY and CDR2 is SVGEGT.

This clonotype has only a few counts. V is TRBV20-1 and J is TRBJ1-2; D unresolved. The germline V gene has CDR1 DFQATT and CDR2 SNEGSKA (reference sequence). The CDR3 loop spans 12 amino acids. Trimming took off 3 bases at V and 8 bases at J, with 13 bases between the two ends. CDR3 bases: TGCAGTGCTAGTGTGGGAACATTGGGCTACACCTTC. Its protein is CSASVGTLGYTF.

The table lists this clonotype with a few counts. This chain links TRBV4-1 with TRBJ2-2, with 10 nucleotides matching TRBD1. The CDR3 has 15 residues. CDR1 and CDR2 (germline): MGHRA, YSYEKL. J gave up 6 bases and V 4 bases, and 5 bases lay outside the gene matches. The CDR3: CASSPRDRGSGELFF. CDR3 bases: TGCGCCAGCAGCCCCCGGGACAGGGGATCCGGGGAGCTGTTTTTT.

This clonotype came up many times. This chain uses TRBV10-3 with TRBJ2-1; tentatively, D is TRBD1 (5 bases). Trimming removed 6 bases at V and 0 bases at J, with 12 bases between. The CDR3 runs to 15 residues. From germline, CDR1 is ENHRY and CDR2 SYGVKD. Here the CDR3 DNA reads TGTGCCATCAGCCCTCGACAGAGCTCCTACAATGAGCAGTTCTTC. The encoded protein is CAISPRQSSYNEQFF.

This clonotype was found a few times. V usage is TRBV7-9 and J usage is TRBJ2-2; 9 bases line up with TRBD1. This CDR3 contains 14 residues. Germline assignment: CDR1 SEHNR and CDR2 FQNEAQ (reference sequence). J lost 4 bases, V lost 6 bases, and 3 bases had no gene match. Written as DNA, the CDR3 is TGTGCCAGCAGAGGACAGGGGAGCACCGGGGAGCTGTTTTTT. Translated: CASRGQGSTGELFF.

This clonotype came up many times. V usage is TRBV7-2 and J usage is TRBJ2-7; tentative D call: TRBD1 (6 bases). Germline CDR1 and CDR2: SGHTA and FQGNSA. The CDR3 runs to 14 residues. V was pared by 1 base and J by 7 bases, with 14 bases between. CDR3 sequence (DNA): TGTGCCAGCAGCTTAGGGGGGCGAGCTACTGAGCAGTACTTC. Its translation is CASSLGGRATEQYF.

The CDR3 here is CASSNGLAGSYEQYF. CDR3 nucleotide sequence: TGTGCCAGCAGTAACGGACTAGCGGGATCCTACGAGCAGTACTTC. The gene calls are TRBV12-3 or TRBV12-4 and TRBJ2-7; 12 bases are a match to TRBD2. Trimming removed 5 bases from V and 1 base from J; junction bases left unmatched: 3. CDR3 length: 15 amino acids.

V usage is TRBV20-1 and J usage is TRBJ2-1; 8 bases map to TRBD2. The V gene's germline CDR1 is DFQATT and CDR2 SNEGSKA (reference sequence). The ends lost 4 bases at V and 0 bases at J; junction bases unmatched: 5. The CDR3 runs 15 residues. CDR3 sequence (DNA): TGCAGTGCTATTCCCGGGACTAGCTCCTACAATGAGCAGTTCTTC. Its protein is CSAIPGTSSYNEQFF.

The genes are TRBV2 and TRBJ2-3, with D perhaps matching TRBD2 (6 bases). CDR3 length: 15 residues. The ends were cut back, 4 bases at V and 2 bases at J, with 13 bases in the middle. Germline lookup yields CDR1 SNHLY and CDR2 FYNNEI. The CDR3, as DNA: TGTGCCAGCAGTGTCGTAGCGGAGCTCACAGATACGCAGTATTTT. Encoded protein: CASSVVAELTDTQYF. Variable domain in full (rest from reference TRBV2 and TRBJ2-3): EPEVTQTPSHQVTQMGQEVILRCVPISNHLYFYWYRQILGQKVEFLVSFYNNEISEKSEIFDDQFSVERPDGSNFTLKIRSTKLEDSAMYFCASSVVAELTDTQYFGPGTRLTVL.

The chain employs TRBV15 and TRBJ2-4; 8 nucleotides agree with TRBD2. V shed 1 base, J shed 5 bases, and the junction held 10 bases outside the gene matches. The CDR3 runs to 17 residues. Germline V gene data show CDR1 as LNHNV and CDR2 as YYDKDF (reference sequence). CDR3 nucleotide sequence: TGTGCCACCAGCAGAGGAACGGGGGGGCCTATTCAAAACATTCAGTACTTC. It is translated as CATSRGTGGPIQNIQYF.

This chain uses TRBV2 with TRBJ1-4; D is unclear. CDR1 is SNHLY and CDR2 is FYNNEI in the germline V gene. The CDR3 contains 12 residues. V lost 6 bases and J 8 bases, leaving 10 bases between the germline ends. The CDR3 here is CASSRLVEKLFF. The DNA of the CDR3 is TGTGCCAGCAGCCGCTTAGTAGAAAAACTGTTTTTT.

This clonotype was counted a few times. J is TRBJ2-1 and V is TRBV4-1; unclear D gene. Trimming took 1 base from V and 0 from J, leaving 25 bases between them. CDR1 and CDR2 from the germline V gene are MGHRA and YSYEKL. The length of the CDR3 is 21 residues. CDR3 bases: TGCGCCAGCAGCCAAGGCCCGATTTCGTCTCGGGTCTCCAGCTCCTACAATGAGCAGTTCTTC. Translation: CASSQGPISSRVSSSYNEQFF.

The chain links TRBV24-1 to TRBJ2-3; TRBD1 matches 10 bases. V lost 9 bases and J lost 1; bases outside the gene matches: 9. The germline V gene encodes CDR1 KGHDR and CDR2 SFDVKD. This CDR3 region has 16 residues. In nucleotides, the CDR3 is TGTGCCACCCGGGGGACAGGGGTTGGAGGCACAGATACGCAGTATTTT. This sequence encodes CATRGTGVGGTDTQYF.

CDR3 coding DNA: TGTGCCAGCAGCTTGGCGGCAGGGTCCGGGGAGCTGTTTTTT. It codes for CASSLAAGSGELFF. The rearrangement uses TRBV7-3 and TRBJ2-2; a possible D gene is TRBD1 (5 bases). The germline V gene encodes CDR1 SGHTA and CDR2 FQGTGA. V was pared by 3 bases and J by 6 bases, with 11 bases between. There are 14 residues in the CDR3.

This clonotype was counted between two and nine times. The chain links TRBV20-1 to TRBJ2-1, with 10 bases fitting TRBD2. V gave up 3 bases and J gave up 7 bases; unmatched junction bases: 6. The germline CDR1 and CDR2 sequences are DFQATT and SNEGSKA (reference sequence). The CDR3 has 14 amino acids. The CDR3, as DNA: TGCAGTGCTAGTAGGTCTAGCGGGAGTAATGAGCAGTTCTTC. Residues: CSASRSSGSNEQFF.

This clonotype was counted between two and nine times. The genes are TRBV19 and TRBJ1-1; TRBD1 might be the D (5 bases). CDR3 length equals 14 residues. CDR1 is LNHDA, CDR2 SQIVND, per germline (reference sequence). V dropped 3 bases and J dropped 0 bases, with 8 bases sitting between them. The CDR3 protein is CASSIQGMNTEAFF. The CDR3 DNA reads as TGTGCCAGTAGTATCCAGGGTATGAACACTGAAGCTTTCTTT.

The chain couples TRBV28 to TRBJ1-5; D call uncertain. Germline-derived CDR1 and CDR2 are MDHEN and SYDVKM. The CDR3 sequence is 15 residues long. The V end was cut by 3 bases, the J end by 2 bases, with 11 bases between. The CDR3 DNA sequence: TGTGCCAGCAGTTTTTTTAGGGAGGGCAATCAGCCCCAGCATTTT. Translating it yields CASSFFREGNQPQHF.

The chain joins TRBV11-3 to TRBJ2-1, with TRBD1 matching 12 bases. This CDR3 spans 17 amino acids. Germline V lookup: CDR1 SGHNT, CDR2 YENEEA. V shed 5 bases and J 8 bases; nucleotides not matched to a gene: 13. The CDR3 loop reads CASSPGGWGQGADEQFF. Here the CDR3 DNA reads TGTGCCAGCAGCCCGGGGGGTTGGGGACAGGGGGCCGATGAGCAGTTCTTC.

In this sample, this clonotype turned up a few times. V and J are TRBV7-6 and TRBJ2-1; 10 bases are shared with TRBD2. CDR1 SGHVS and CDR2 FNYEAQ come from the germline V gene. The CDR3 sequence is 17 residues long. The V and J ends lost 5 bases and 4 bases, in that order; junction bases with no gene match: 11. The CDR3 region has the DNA TGTGCCAGCAGCCAAGGGCCTAGCGGGGGACATTACAATGAGCAGTTCTTC. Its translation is CASSQGPSGGHYNEQFF.

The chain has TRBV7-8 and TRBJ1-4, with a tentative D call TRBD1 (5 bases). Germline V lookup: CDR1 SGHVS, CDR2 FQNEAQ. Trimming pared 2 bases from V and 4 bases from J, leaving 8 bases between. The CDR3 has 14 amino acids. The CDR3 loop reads CASSLTRVNEKLFF. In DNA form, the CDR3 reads TGTGCCAGCAGCTTAACCAGGGTTAATGAAAAACTGTTTTTT.

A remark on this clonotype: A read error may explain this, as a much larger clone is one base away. The CDR3 nucleotides are TGTGCCAGCCACGATGGACTGGGACAAATGGCTGAAGCTTTCTTT. This gives the protein CASHDGLGQMAEAFF. The V call is TRBV6-6, the J call TRBJ1-1; D is possibly TRBD1 (6 bases). The CDR3 runs to 15 residues. The V end lost 8 bases, the J end lost 6 bases, and 22 bases lay between the germline ends. CDR1 and CDR2 from the germline V gene are MNHNY and SVGAGI (reference sequence).

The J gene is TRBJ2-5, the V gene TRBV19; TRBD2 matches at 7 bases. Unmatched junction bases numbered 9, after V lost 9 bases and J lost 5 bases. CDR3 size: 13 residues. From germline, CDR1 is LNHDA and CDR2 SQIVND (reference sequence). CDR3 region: CASRAGKGETQYF. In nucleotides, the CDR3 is TGTGCCAGCAGAGCGGGGAAGGGGGAGACCCAGTACTTC.

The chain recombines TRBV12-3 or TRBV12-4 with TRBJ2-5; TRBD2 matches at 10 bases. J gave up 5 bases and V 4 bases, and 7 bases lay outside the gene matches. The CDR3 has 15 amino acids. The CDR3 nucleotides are TGTGCCAGCAGTTCCATCCTAGCGGGAGTGGAGACCCAGTACTTC. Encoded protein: CASSSILAGVETQYF.

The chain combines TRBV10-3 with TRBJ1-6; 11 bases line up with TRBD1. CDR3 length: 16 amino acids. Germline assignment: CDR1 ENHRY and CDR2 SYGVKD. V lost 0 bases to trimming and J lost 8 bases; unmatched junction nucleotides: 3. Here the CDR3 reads CAISESGQGAYSPLHF. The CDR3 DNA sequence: TGTGCCATCAGTGAGTCCGGACAGGGGGCTTATTCACCCCTCCACTTT.

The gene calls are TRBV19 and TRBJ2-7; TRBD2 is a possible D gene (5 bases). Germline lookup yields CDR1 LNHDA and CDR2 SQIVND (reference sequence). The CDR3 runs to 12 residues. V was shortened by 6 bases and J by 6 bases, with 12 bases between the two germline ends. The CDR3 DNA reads TGTGCCAGTAGCATCGAGGGCCGCGAGCAGTACTTC. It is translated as CASSIEGREQYF.

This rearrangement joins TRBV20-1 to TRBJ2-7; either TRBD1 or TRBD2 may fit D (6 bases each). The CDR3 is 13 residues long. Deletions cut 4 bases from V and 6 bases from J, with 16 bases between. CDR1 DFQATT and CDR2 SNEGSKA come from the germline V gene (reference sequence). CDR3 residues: CSATRGLLSEQYF. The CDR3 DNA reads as TGCAGTGCTACCAGGGGACTCCTCTCCGAGCAGTACTTC.